Sequencing of this T cell receptor beta chain was carried out in a study of control samples from healthy donors and cancer patients (dated by TCRdb to about 2020). The library was made by the immunoSEQ multiplex PCR assay. TCRdb obtained this table from immuneACCESS and retained in-frame rearrangements with V and J assigned. These tables miss some clones; where compared with another copy, unresolved V genes account for less than half of the shortfall, and the remainder is unexplained. Across this sample there are more than 150,000 clones, with about 93% seen only once. 0.68% of the sample is held by the ten biggest clonotypes. After removal of 4 bases from V and 2 bases from J, the junction retains 7 bases not matched to a gene. Including the terminal cysteine and phenylalanine, the CDR3 comprises 15 residues. CDR3 DNA is the only sequence kept; it has 45 bases, read in frame from the first base. CDR1 is given as SGHRS and CDR2 as YFSETQ, both from the germline V gene.

A note on this clone: No antigen is known for it. Qualities for individual bases were not recorded, and no much larger clone is one base off.

The chain is assembled from TRBV5-1 and TRBJ2-7; 9 bases in the middle match TRBD2. The sequence was collected from a woman aged 25 to 39 in good health. Sequencing used blood. This receptor carries the CDR3 CASSAAGGTTYEQYF. The sequence in DNA is TGCGCCAGCAGCGCAGCGGGAGGCACGACCTACGAGCAGTACTTC.